These 11 T cell receptor beta chains were all obtained from the same sample, sequenced in a study of T-cell reconstitution after alpha-beta-depleted transplantation in children. The authors prepared the TCRbeta library with unique molecular identifiers. One entry per CDR3 protein, called by TCRdb with MiXCR from the PCR reads. The table lists tens of thousands of distinct CDR3 sequences, 5.5% to 7.5% of them singletons. Sample: PBMCs, mostly from graft donor cells, taken 60 days after TCRalphabeta/CD19-depleted stem cell transplant. The receptors stem from a female patient aged 2-9 years who had a stem cell transplant for aplastic anemia, so the T cells may come from the graft donor.

This clonotype was counted many times. V gene TRBV7-3 combines with J gene TRBJ2-6; 11 bases agree with TRBD1. The CDR3 length is 16 residues. The trim removed 5 bases at V and 2 bases at J, leaving 2 bases unmatched. The V gene's germline CDR1 is SGHTA and CDR2 FQGTGA. Here the CDR3 DNA reads TGTGCCAGCAGCCCGGGACAGGGGGCTGGGGCCAACGTCCTGACTTTC. As protein: CASSPGQGAGANVLTF.

The J gene is TRBJ1-6, the V gene TRBV5-5, with a possible D match to TRBD1 (6 bases). The CDR3 is 14 residues long. Trimming stripped 4 bases from V and 9 bases from J, with 14 bases between. Germline V gene data show CDR1 as SGHKS and CDR2 as YYEKEE (reference sequence). CDR3 amino acids: CASSHGQISSPLHF. The CDR3 DNA reads TGTGCCAGCAGCCATGGACAGATAAGTTCACCCCTCCACTTT.

This clonotype was seen repeatedly, ten times or more. This chain links TRBV9 with TRBJ2-2, with TRBD2 identical over 8 bases. V lost 0 bases and J lost 4; bases outside the gene matches: 8. This CDR3 region has 17 residues. Germline V gene sequence: CDR1 SGDLS, CDR2 YYNGEE. CDR3 in DNA: TGTGCCAGCAGCGTAGGTCAAGCGGGAGTTCGCACCGGGGAGCTGTTTTTT. It translates to CASSVGQAGVRTGELFF.

Many counts were recorded for this clonotype. J is TRBJ2-3 and V is TRBV7-3; unclear D gene. CDR1 and CDR2 (germline): SGHTA, FQGTGA. V shed 2 bases and J shed 0 bases, with 6 bases lying between them. The CDR3 consists of 14 residues. CDR3 coding DNA: TGTGCCAGCAGCTTAGGGCCCAGCACAGATACGCAGTATTTT. It yields the protein CASSLGPSTDTQYF.

The chain uses TRBV3-1 and TRBJ2-3, with 10 bases that match TRBD2. Germline CDR1 and CDR2: LGHDT and YNNKEL (reference sequence). The CDR3 spans 18 residues. V shed 0 bases, J shed 7 bases, and the junction held 13 bases outside the gene matches. The CDR3 sequence is CASSQESTLAGELHTQYF. CDR3 DNA sequence: TGTGCCAGCAGCCAAGAATCCACCCTAGCGGGGGAACTACATACGCAGTATTTT.

Many counts were recorded for this clonotype. The chain combines TRBV28 with TRBJ2-7, with D perhaps matching TRBD1 (5 bases). With 3 bases removed from V and 9 bases from J, the gap between germline ends came to 24 bases. There are 16 residues in the CDR3. Per germline, CDR1 MDHEN and CDR2 SYDVKM. Written as DNA, the CDR3 is TGTGCCAGCAGTTTTAGTATTTGGGGCTTGAGGTTGGGGCAGTACTTC. This gives the protein CASSFSIWGLRLGQYF.

This clonotype has more than one count but fewer than ten. This sequence joins TRBV2 and TRBJ1-6; D is unresolved. Between the trimmed V and J ends, which lost 6 bases and 9 bases, there was a span of 18 bases. Germline V CDR1 and CDR2: SNHLY, FYNNEI. The CDR3 consists of 15 residues. The CDR3 nucleotides read TGTGCCAGCAGGGCACTCGGAACTGGTAGTTCACCCCTCCACTTT. This codes for CASRALGTGSSPLHF.

This clonotype was detected ten times or more. V usage is TRBV29-1 and J usage is TRBJ2-1; D unclear. The CDR3 has 10 residues. Germline-derived CDR1 and CDR2 are SQVTM and ANQGSEA. V shed 7 bases and J shed 9 bases, with 10 bases lying between them. The DNA of the CDR3 is TGCAGCGCCGAGGTTTCTGAGCAGTTCTTC. Translating gives CSAEVSEQFF.

The chain combines TRBV3-1 with TRBJ2-7; weak D call: TRBD2 (6 bases). The germline V gene has CDR1 LGHDT and CDR2 YNNKEL (reference sequence). This CDR3 region has 12 residues. Trimming shortened V by 5 bases and J by 7 bases, and 12 bases separated the two germline ends. The CDR3 DNA sequence: TGTGCCAGCAGCGGGACTGGCGGGGAGCAGTACTTC. It translates to CASSGTGGEQYF.

A note on this clonotype: A much bigger clone sits one base away, suggesting this may be a read error. V is TRBV20-1 and J is TRBJ2-1; D is uncertain. The CDR3 runs to 13 residues. The V gene's germline CDR1 is DFQATT and CDR2 SNEGSKA (reference sequence). Here the CDR3 reads CSAIISSYNERFF. Written as DNA, the CDR3 is TGCAGTGCTATCATCAGCTCCTACAATGAGCGGTTCTTC.

This clonotype was counted ten times or more. The chain couples TRBV7-9 to TRBJ2-5; D is perhaps TRBD2 (5 bases). Looked up from germline, CDR1 is SEHNR and CDR2 is FQNEAQ (reference sequence). The CDR3 runs 12 residues. V lost 5 bases and J lost 7, with 11 bases in between. The CDR3 protein is CASSGSEGTQYF. The CDR3 nucleotides read TGTGCCAGCAGCGGGAGCGAGGGGACCCAGTACTTC.